One and the same sample provided the 8 T cell receptor beta chains below, sequenced in a study of blood T cells in healthy people across ages. PCR was performed a second time for about 7 to 11 cycles using a sample-barcoded 5' primer and a J-beta primer mix. TCRdb used MiXCR to reprocess the 5' RACE reads, holding one entry per CDR3 protein. The data contain about 640,000 distinct CDR3 sequences, around three fifths of them seen just once; the ten biggest clones take up 30% to 40%. Input material: blood. These receptors were obtained from a man in his 60s in good health.

The genes are TRBV6-6 and TRBJ1-1, with D perhaps matching TRBD1 (6 bases). The CDR3 contains 15 residues. V was clipped by 5 bases and J by 7 bases, with 20 bases between them. Germline CDR1 is MNHNY and CDR2 is SVGAGI (reference sequence). CDR3 loop: CASSRGHGGSGEAFF. The CDR3 DNA reads as TGTGCCAGCAGTCGGGGACATGGGGGGAGCGGTGAAGCTTTCTTT.

The rearrangement joins TRBV12-3 or TRBV12-4 to TRBJ1-6; D is ambiguous. Trimming shortened V by 4 bases and J by 13 bases, and 14 bases separated the two germline ends. The CDR3 has 13 amino acids. The CDR3 is CASSWGTRAPLHF. The CDR3 DNA reads as TGTGCCAGCAGTTGGGGAACACGGGCGCCCCTCCACTTT.

The chain links TRBV15 to TRBJ2-3; D possibly uses TRBD1 or TRBD2 (6 bases each). V lost 1 base and J lost 4, with 12 bases in between. There are 15 residues in the CDR3. Germline values: CDR1 LNHNV, CDR2 YYDKDF (reference sequence). CDR3 in amino acids: CATSRGGGSADTQYF. The DNA of the CDR3 is TGTGCCACCAGCAGAGGAGGGGGGAGCGCAGATACGCAGTATTTT. The entire variable domain, with the rest obtained from reference TRBV15 and TRBJ2-3, is as follows: DAMVIQNPRYQVTQFGKPVTLSCSQTLNHNVMYWYQQKSSQAPKLLFHYYDKDFNNEADTPDNFQSRRPNTSFCFLDIRSPGLGDTAMYLCATSRGGGSADTQYFGPGTRLTVL.

The rearrangement links TRBV5-4 to TRBJ2-5; D is uncertain. This CDR3 has 15 amino acids. V lost 4 bases and J 8 bases, leaving 21 bases between the germline ends. Germline assignment: CDR1 SGHNT and CDR2 YYREEE (reference sequence). The CDR3 loop reads CASSPGIAGAATQYF. In nucleotides, the CDR3 is TGTGCCAGCAGCCCTGGGATAGCAGGAGCTGCAACCCAGTACTTC.

This chain uses TRBV3-1 with TRBJ1-4; D perhaps matches TRBD1 (6 bases). The CDR3 is 14 residues long. Germline values: CDR1 LGHDT, CDR2 YNNKEL (reference sequence). Trimming removed 3 bases at V and 1 base at J, with 6 bases between. Here the CDR3 DNA reads TGTGCCAGCAGCCACAGGGGAACTAATGAAAAACTGTTTTTT. It is translated as CASSHRGTNEKLFF.

The chain combines TRBV6-5 with TRBJ1-1; the match to TRBD1 covers 8 bases. In germline, CDR1 is MNHEY, CDR2 SVGAGI. V lost 4 bases, J lost 4 bases, and 14 bases stayed unmatched. The CDR3 runs to 17 residues. In DNA, the CDR3 is TGTGCCAGCAGTTCCTCTTCTTGGGCAGGGGGCGTCACTGAAGCTTTCTTT. This codes for CASSSSSWAGGVTEAFF.

The V and J genes are TRBV12-3 or TRBV12-4 and TRBJ2-5; D remains ambiguous. The V and J ends lost 3 bases and 5 bases respectively, with 7 bases between them. The CDR3 contains 12 residues. The CDR3 DNA reads TGTGCCAGCAGTTTTTATACGGAGACCCAGTACTTC. Translation gives CASSFYTETQYF.

The chain is built from TRBV27 and TRBJ2-1, with 16 bases aligning to TRBD2. Germline assignment: CDR1 MNHEY and CDR2 SMNVEV (reference sequence). Losses at the gene ends were 5 bases for V and 9 bases for J; bases not matched to a gene: 19. The CDR3 has 20 amino acids. The CDR3 DNA reads as TGTGCCAGCAGTCCGCGAGTCTACGGGACTAGCGGGGGGGTAGTAGGTGAGCAGTTCTTC. Translating it yields CASSPRVYGTSGGVVGEQFF.